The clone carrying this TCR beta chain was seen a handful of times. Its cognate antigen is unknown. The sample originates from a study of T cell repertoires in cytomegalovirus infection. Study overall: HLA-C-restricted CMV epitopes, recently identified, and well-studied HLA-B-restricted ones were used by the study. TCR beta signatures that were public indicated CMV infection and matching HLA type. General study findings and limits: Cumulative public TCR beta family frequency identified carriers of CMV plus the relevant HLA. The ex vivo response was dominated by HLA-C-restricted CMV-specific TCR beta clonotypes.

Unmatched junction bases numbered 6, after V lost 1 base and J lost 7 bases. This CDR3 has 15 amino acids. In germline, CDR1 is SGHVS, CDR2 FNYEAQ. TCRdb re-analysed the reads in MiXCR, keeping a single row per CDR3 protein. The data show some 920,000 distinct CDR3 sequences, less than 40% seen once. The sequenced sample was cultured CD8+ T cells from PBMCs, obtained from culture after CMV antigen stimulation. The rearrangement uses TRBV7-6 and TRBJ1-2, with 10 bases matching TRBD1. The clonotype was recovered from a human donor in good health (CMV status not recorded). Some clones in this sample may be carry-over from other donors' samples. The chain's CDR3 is CASSLGTGGYSGYTF. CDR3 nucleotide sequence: TGTGCCAGCAGCTTAGGGACAGGGGGATATAGTGGCTACACCTTC.